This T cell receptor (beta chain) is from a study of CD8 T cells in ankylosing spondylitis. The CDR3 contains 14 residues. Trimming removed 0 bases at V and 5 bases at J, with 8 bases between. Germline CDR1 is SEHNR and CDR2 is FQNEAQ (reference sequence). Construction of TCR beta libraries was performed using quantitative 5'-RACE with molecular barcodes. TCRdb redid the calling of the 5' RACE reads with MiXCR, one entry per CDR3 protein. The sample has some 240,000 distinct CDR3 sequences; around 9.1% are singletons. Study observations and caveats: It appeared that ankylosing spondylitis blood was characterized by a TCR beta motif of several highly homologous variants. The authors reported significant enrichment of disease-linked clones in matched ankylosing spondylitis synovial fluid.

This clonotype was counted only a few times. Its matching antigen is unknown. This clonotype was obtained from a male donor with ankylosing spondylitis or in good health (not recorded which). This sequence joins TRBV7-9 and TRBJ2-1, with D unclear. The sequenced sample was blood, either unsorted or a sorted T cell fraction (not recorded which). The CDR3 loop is CASSLAKLNNEQFF. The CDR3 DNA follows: TGTGCCAGCAGCTTAGCGAAACTTAACAATGAGCAGTTCTTC.